This TCR beta chain was identified during a study of blood T cell repertoires in COVID-19. As for the study in general: Italy, Spain and the United States were the sources of the convalescent and acute COVID-19 samples. In each case, the material was cDNA or gDNA derived from T cells, B-cell-depleted T cells, or PBMCs.

In the original analysis: Amplification from reference gene primers served as the basis for estimated nucleated cell counts. Libraries were prepared by immunoSEQ multiplex PCR; TCRdb keeps only in-frame clonotypes and omits some of them. That table gives V, J and clone size, and the DNA gave D and trimming. The sample contains 350,000 to 450,000 clones, 70% to 90% of which appear only once. Sequencing input: peripheral blood. The clonotype comes from a human donor in a cohort sampled during active COVID-19.

The CDR3 DNA follows: TGTGCCAGCGTGAGAAATAGCGGCTACTCCTACGAGCAGTACTTC. Residues: CASVRNSGYSYEQYF. J is TRBJ2-7 and V is TRBV28; a weak D match, TRBD2 (6 bases). V dropped 8 bases and J dropped 0 bases, with 17 bases sitting between them. This CDR3 is 15 amino acids long. Germline V gives CDR1 MDHEN, CDR2 SYDVKM.